This T cell receptor (beta chain) was found in a study of blood T cells in healthy people across ages. A second PCR, run for about 7 to 11 cycles, used a sample-barcoded 5' primer plus a J-beta primer mix. TCRdb recomputed calls from the 5' RACE reads with MiXCR, one row per CDR3 protein. The sample yields some 880,000 distinct CDR3 sequences, 36% seen once. The V gene lost 3 bases and the J gene lost 6 bases, with 8 bases spanning the gap. The CDR3 sequence is 12 residues long. Germline CDR1 and CDR2: MNHNS and SASEGT. This clonotype was observed a few times. Sequenced: blood. V usage is TRBV6-1 and J usage is TRBJ1-1; D gene ambiguous. This sequence originates from a man between 18 and 35 years old in good health. DNA of the CDR3: TGTGCCAGCAGTGATCGTGGCGCTGAAGCTTTCTTT. Residues: CASSDRGAEAFF.